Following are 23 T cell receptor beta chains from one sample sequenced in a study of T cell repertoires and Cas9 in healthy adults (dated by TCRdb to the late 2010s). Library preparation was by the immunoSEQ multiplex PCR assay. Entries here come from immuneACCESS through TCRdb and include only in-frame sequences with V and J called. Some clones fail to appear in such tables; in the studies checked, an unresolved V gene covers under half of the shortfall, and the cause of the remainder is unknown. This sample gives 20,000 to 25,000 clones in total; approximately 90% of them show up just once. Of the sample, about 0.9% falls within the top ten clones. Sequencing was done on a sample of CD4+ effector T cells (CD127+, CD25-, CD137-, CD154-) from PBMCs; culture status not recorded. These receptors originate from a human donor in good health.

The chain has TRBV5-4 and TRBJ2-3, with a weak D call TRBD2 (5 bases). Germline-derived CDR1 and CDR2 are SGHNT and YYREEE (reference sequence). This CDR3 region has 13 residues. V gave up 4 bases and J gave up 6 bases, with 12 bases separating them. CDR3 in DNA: TGTGCCAGCAGCCCCGGGAACATCGATACGCAGTATTTT. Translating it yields CASSPGNIDTQYF.

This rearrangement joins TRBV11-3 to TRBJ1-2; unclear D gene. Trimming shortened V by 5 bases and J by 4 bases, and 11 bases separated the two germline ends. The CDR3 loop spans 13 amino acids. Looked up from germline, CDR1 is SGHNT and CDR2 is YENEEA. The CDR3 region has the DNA TGTGCCAGCAGCCAAGGCGGGTCCTATGGCTACACCTTC. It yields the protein CASSQGGSYGYTF.

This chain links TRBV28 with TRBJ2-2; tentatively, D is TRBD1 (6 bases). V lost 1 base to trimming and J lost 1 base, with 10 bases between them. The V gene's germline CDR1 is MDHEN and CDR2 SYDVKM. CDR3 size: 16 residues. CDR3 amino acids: CASSLSWGRNTGELFF. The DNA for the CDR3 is TGTGCCAGCAGTTTATCGTGGGGGCGGAACACCGGGGAGCTGTTTTTT.

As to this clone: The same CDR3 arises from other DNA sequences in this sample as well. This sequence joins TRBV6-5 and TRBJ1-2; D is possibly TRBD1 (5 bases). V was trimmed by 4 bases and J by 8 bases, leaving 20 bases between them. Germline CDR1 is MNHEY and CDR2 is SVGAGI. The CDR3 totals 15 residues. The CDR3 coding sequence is TGTGCCAGCAGTTCCTCGGGGCGACCGGGGTACGGCTACACCTTC. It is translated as CASSSSGRPGYGYTF.

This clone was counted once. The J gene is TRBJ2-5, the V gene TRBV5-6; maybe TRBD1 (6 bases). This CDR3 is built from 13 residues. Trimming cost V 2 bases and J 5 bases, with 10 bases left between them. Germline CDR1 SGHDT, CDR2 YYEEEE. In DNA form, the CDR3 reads TGTGCCAGCAGCTTTGATGGGGGCGAGACCCAGTACTTC. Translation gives CASSFDGGETQYF.

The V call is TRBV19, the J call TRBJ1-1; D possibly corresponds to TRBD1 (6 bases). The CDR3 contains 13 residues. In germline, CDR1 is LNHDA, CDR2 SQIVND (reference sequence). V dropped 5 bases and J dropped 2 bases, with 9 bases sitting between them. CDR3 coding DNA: TGTGCCAGTAGTTGGACAGATAACACTGAAGCTTTCTTT. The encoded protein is CASSWTDNTEAFF.

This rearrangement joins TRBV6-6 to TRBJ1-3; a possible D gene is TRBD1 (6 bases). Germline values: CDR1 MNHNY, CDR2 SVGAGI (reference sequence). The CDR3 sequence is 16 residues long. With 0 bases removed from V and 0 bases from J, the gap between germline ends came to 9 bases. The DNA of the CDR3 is TGTGCCAGCAGTTACTCGGGACAAACCTCTGGAAACACCATATATTTT. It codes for CASSYSGQTSGNTIYF.

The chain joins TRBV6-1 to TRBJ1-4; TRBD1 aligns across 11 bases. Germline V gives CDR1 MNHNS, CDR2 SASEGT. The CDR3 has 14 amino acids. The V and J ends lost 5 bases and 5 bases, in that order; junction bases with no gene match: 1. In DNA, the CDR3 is TGTGCCAGCAGTCGGACAGGGGGCAATGAAAAACTGTTTTTT. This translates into CASSRTGGNEKLFF.

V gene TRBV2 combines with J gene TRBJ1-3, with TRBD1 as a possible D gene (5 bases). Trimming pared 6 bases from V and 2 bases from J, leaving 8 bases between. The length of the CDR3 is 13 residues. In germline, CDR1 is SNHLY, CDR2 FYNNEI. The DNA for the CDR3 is TGTGCCAGCAGCTGGGGGGCTGGAAACACCATATATTTT. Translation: CASSWGAGNTIYF.

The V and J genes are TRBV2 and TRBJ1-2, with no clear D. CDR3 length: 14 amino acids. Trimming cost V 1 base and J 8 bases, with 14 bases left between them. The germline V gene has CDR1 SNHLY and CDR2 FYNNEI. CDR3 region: CASSEVPGPFGYTF. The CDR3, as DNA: TGTGCCAGCAGTGAAGTTCCAGGTCCTTTCGGCTACACCTTC.

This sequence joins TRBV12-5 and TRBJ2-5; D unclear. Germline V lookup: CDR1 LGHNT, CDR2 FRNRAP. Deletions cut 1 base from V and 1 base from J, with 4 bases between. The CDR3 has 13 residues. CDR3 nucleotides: TGTGCTAGTGGTTTGGCCGGCCAAGAGACCCAGTACTTC. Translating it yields CASGLAGQETQYF. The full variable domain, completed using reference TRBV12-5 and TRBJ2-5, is DARVTQTPRHKVTEMGQEVTMRCQPILGHNTVFWYRQTMMQGLELLAYFRNRAPLDDSGMPKDRFSAEMPDATLATLKIQPSEPRDSAVYFCASGLAGQETQYFGPGTRLLVL.

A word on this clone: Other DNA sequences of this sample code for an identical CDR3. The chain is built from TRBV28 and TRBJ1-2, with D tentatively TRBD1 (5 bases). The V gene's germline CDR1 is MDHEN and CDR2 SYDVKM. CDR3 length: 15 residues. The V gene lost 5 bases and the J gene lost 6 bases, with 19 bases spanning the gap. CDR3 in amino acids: CASSQPTEFFNGYTF. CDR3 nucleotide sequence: TGTGCCAGCAGTCAACCGACAGAGTTTTTTAATGGCTACACCTTC.

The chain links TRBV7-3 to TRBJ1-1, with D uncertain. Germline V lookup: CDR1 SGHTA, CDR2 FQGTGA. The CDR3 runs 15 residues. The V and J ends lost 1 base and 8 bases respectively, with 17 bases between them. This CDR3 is CASSLSVGSAVEAFF. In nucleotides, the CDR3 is TGTGCCAGCAGCTTAAGCGTAGGTTCGGCCGTAGAAGCTTTCTTT.

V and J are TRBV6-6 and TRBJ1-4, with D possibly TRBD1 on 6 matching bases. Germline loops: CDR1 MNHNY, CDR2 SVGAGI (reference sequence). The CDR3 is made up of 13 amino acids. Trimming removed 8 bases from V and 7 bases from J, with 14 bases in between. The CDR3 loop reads CASGAVGGEKLFF. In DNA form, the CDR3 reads TGTGCCAGCGGGGCGGTAGGGGGTGAAAAACTGTTTTTT.

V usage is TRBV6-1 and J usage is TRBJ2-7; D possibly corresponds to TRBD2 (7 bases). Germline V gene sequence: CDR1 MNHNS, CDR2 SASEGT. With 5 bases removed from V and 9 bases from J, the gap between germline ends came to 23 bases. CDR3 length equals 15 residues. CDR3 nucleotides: TGTGCCAGCAGTCCCCGGCGCGGGGGCGAGGAGGGGCAGTACGTC. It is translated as CASSPRRGGEEGQYV.

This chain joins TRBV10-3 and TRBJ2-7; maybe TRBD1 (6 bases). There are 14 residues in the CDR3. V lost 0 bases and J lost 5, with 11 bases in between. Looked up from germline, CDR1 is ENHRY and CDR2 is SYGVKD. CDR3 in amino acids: CAISESYRGNEQYV. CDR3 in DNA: TGTGCCATCAGTGAGTCGTATAGGGGGAACGAGCAGTACGTC.

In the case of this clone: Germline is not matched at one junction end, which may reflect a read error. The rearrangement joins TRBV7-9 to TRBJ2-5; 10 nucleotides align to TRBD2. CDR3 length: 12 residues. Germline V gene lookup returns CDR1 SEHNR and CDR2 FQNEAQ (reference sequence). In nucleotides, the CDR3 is TGTGCCAGCACCAGCAAAGGACTAGCGGATGACTTC. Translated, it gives CASTSKGLADDF. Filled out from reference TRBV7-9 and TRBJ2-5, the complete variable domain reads DTGVSQNPRHKITKRGQNVTFRCDPISEHNRLYWYRQTLGQGPEFLTYFQNEAQLEKSRLLSDRFSAERPKGSFSTLEIQRTEQGDSAMYLCASTSKGLADDFGPGTRLLVL.

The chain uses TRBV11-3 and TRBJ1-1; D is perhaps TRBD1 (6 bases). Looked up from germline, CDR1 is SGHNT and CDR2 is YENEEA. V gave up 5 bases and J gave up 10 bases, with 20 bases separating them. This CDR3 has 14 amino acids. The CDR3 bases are TGTGCCAGCAGCCGGGGGGCGGGACCCTTAGCAGCTTTCTTT. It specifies CASSRGAGPLAAFF. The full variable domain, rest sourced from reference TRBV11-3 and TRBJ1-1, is EAGVVQSPRYKIIEKKQPVAFWCNPISGHNTLYWYLQNLGQGPELLIRYENEEAVDDSQLPKDRFSAERLKGVDSTLKIQPAELGDSAVYLCASSRGAGPLAAFFGQGTRLTVV.

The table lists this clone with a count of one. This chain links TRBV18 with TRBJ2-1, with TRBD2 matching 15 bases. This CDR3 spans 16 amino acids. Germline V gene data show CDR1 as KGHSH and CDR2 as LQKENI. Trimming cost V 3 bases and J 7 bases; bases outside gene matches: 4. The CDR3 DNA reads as TGTGCCAGCTCACCGGGACTAGCGGGAGGAAGTAATGAGCAGTTCTTC. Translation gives CASSPGLAGGSNEQFF.

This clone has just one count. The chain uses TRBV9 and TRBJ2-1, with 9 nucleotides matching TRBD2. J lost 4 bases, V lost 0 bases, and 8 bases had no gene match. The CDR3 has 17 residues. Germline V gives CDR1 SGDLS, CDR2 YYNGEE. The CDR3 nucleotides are TGTGCCAGCAGCGTAGGTTCACTAGCGGGTCTTTACAATGAGCAGTTCTTC. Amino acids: CASSVGSLAGLYNEQFF.

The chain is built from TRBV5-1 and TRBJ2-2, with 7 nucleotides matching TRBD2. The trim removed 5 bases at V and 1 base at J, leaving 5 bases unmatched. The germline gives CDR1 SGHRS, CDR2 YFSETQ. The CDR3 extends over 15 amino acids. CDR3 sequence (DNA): TGCGCCAGCAGAGCTCTAGCGGAGAACACCGGGGAGCTGTTTTTT. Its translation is CASRALAENTGELFF.

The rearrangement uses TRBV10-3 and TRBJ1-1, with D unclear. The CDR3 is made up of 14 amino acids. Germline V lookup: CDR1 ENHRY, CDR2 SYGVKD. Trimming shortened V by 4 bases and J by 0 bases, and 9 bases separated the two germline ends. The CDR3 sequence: CAISGGGVNTEAFF. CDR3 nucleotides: TGTGCCATCAGTGGGGGAGGAGTGAACACTGAAGCTTTCTTT.

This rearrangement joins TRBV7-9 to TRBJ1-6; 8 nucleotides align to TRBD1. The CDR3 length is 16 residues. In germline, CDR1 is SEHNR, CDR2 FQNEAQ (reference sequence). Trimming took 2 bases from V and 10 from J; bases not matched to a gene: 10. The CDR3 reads CASSLMAGGAESPLHF. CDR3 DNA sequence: TGTGCCAGCAGCTTAATGGCAGGGGGCGCCGAGTCACCCCTCCACTTT. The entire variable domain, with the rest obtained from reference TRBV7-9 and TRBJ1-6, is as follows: DTGVSQNPRHKITKRGQNVTFRCDPISEHNRLYWYRQTLGQGPEFLTYFQNEAQLEKSRLLSDRFSAERPKGSFSTLEIQRTEQGDSAMYLCASSLMAGGAESPLHFGNGTRLTVT.